The next 19 T cell receptor beta chains were all read from a single sample in a study of shared clonotypes between healthy human individuals. Sequencing was performed with immunoSEQ multiplex PCR; in TCRdb, only in-frame clones are kept and a portion is missing. This table holds hundreds of thousands of clones, about 97% found once. Sequencing input: naive CD4+ T cells sorted from blood. Indicated subset: CD45RA+ positively selected. The receptor set was obtained from a woman in her 30s in good health.

The chain recombines TRBV10-3 with TRBJ1-5; 7 bases line up with TRBD1. The CDR3 is 14 amino acids. Per germline, CDR1 ENHRY and CDR2 SYGVKD. The V segment lost 2 bases and the J segment 3 bases; nucleotides outside the gene matches: 1. CDR3 nucleotide sequence: TGTGCCATCAGTGAGGGACAGGTCAATCAGCCCCAGCATTTT. Translation gives CAISEGQVNQPQHF.

The chain has TRBV29-1 and TRBJ1-1, with no clear D. Trimming stripped 7 bases from V and 0 bases from J, with 9 bases between. The CDR3 is 12 residues long. Per germline, CDR1 SQVTM and CDR2 ANQGSEA. The CDR3 DNA is TGCAGCGGGACCGAGATGAACACTGAAGCTTTCTTT. Its protein product is CSGTEMNTEAFF. The complete variable domain, with remaining parts taken from reference TRBV29-1 and TRBJ1-1, reads SAVISQKPSRDICQRGTSLTIQCQVDSQVTMMFWYRQQPGQSLTLIATANQGSEATYESGFVIDKFPISRPNLTFSTLTVSNMSPEDSSIYLCSGTEMNTEAFFGQGTRLTVV.

The chain employs TRBV5-1 and TRBJ2-1; 7 positions match TRBD2. The CDR3 sequence is 15 residues long. Per the germline V gene, CDR1 is SGHRS and CDR2 is YFSETQ. J lost 3 bases, V lost 0 bases, and 3 bases had no gene match. The CDR3 DNA reads TGCGCCAGCAGCTTGGTGTCTAGCGGCTACAATGAGCAGTTCTTC. Translated: CASSLVSSGYNEQFF.

The chain links TRBV7-9 to TRBJ1-4; D unresolved. The CDR3 extends over 16 amino acids. CDR1 is SEHNR and CDR2 is FQNEAQ in the germline V gene (reference sequence). V was cut by 5 bases and J by 2 bases, with 15 bases left in between. CDR3 amino acids: CASSHQEGFTNEKLFF. CDR3 coding DNA: TGTGCCAGCAGCCATCAGGAAGGGTTCACTAATGAAAAACTGTTTTTT.

The chain joins TRBV6-6 to TRBJ1-3; D is ambiguous. CDR3 length equals 15 residues. Germline assignment: CDR1 MNHNY and CDR2 SVGAGI (reference sequence). V was clipped by 2 bases and J by 0 bases, with 8 bases between them. Here the CDR3 DNA reads TGTGCCAGCAGTTACAGGATGGACTCTGGAAACACCATATATTTT. It encodes CASSYRMDSGNTIYF.

The V gene is TRBV6-5, the J gene TRBJ2-6; no clear D. Trimming removed 4 bases from V and 0 bases from J, with 4 bases in between. The germline V gene encodes CDR1 MNHEY and CDR2 SVGAGI. This CDR3 is 14 amino acids long. Here the CDR3 reads CASSSLSGANVLTF. The CDR3 DNA follows: TGTGCCAGCAGTTCACTCTCTGGGGCCAACGTCCTGACTTTC.

V is TRBV28 and J is TRBJ1-1; TRBD1 might be the D (5 bases). The V gene's germline CDR1 is MDHEN and CDR2 SYDVKM. Trimming stripped 6 bases from V and 0 bases from J, with 20 bases between. CDR3 length equals 17 residues. The CDR3 sequence: CASSLIGADRMNTEAFF. The CDR3 coding sequence is TGTGCCAGCAGCCTCATTGGGGCGGACCGGATGAACACTGAAGCTTTCTTT.

V is TRBV23-1 and J is TRBJ1-5, with 7 bases matching TRBD1. TRBV23-1 counts as an open reading frame of uncertain function. The CDR3 consists of 18 residues. V was clipped by 3 bases and J by 1 base; unmatched bases: 12. The CDR3, as DNA: TGCGCCAGCAGTCAGCAATGGGAGGGGGCGCCCAGCAATCAGCCCCAGCATTTT. Translation: CASSQQWEGAPSNQPQHF.

The count of this clone is one. The gene calls are TRBV28 and TRBJ2-7; TRBD2 is a possible D gene (6 bases). CDR1 MDHEN and CDR2 SYDVKM come from the germline V gene. The CDR3 extends over 15 amino acids. The germline V and J ends were trimmed by 6 bases and 0 bases, with 15 bases remaining between them. CDR3 DNA sequence: TGTGCCAGCAGCGCAGCGGGTTCTAGCTCCTACGAGCAGTACTTC. Translated: CASSAAGSSSYEQYF.

V is TRBV30 and J is TRBJ1-2; D is unclear. V gave up 3 bases and J gave up 4 bases, with 9 bases separating them. The CDR3 sequence is 12 residues long. In germline, CDR1 is GTSNPN, CDR2 SVGIG (reference sequence). CDR3: CAWRVKFYGYTF. The CDR3 coding sequence is TGTGCCTGGAGGGTGAAGTTCTATGGCTACACCTTC.

The chain is built from TRBV28 and TRBJ2-7; D gene uncertain. The CDR3 is made up of 14 amino acids. V gave up 6 bases and J gave up 1 base, with 13 bases separating them. Germline assignment: CDR1 MDHEN and CDR2 SYDVKM. The CDR3 sequence: CASRPIADSYEQYF. The CDR3 DNA reads as TGTGCCAGCAGGCCTATAGCTGATTCCTACGAGCAGTACTTC. Full variable domain (outside the CDR3, taken from reference TRBV28 and TRBJ2-7): DVKVTQSSRYLVKRTGEKVFLECVQDMDHENMFWYRQDPGLGLRLIYFSYDVKMKEKGDIPEGYSVSREKKERFSLILESASTNQTSMYLCASRPIADSYEQYFGPGTRLTVT.

V gene TRBV11-3 combines with J gene TRBJ2-1, with 7 bases matching TRBD1. The CDR3 spans 18 residues. Trimming cost V 5 bases and J 1 base; bases outside gene matches: 14. CDR1 and CDR2 (germline): SGHNT, YENEEA. The CDR3 sequence is CASSGNPIQGKSYNEQFF. The CDR3 coding sequence is TGTGCCAGCAGCGGTAATCCCATACAGGGGAAATCCTACAATGAGCAGTTCTTC. Complete variable domain (other parts from reference TRBV11-3 and TRBJ2-1): EAGVVQSPRYKIIEKKQPVAFWCNPISGHNTLYWYLQNLGQGPELLIRYENEEAVDDSQLPKDRFSAERLKGVDSTLKIQPAELGDSAVYLCASSGNPIQGKSYNEQFFGPGTRLTVL.

The V and J genes are TRBV19 and TRBJ1-1, with 10 bases fitting TRBD1. The CDR3 length is 17 residues. Trimming at V came to 6 bases and at J to 0 bases, leaving 10 bases not matched to a gene. Per the germline V gene, CDR1 is LNHDA and CDR2 is SQIVND (reference sequence). CDR3 loop: CASRPGQGRVMNTEAFF. For the CDR3, the DNA is TGTGCCAGTAGACCGGGACAGGGGCGCGTAATGAACACTGAAGCTTTCTTT. The full variable domain, with the rest looked up from reference TRBV19 and TRBJ1-1, is DGGITQSPKYLFRKEGQNVTLSCEQNLNHDAMYWYRQDPGQGLRLIYYSQIVNDFQKGDIAEGYSVSREKKESFPLTVTSAQKNPTAFYLCASRPGQGRVMNTEAFFGQGTRLTVV.

The V and J genes are TRBV7-9 and TRBJ1-2; the match to TRBD1 covers 8 bases. The ends lost 2 bases at V and 1 base at J; junction bases unmatched: 12. Germline V lookup: CDR1 SEHNR, CDR2 FQNEAQ (reference sequence). The CDR3 runs to 18 residues. The CDR3 spells CASSLPTGGIRSNYGYTF. The DNA for the CDR3 is TGTGCCAGCAGCTTACCCACAGGGGGGATTCGCAGTAACTATGGCTACACCTTC.

CDR3 in amino acids: CASSRFDLYEQYF. As DNA, the CDR3 is TGTGCCAGCAGCCGATTTGACCTATACGAGCAGTACTTC. This chain joins TRBV11-3 and TRBJ2-7, with D unresolved. The germline V and J ends were trimmed by 5 bases and 4 bases, with 12 bases remaining between them. The CDR3 spans 13 residues. Germline loops: CDR1 SGHNT, CDR2 YENEEA.

This clone has a single count. The V gene is TRBV7-3, the J gene TRBJ2-2; 10 bases align to TRBD2. Germline values: CDR1 SGHTA, CDR2 FQGTGA. V shed 2 bases and J 6 bases; nucleotides not matched to a gene: 6. The CDR3 is 16 residues long. CDR3 in amino acids: CASSLAVAGGSGELFF. The CDR3, as DNA: TGTGCCAGCAGCTTAGCCGTAGCGGGAGGTTCCGGGGAGCTGTTTTTT.

The V call is TRBV27, the J call TRBJ1-4, with 7 bases that match TRBD1. This CDR3 comprises 13 residues. CDR1 is MNHEY, CDR2 SMNVEV, per germline (reference sequence). Trimming took 5 bases from V and 6 from J; bases not matched to a gene: 3. The CDR3 DNA sequence: TGTGCCAGCAGTCTCCAGGGGGATGAAAAACTGTTTTTT. This translates into CASSLQGDEKLFF.

J is TRBJ2-2 and V is TRBV9, with 8 bases fitting TRBD2. After removal of 3 bases from V and 0 bases from J, the junction contained 1 base not matched to a gene. The CDR3 length is 15 residues. Looked up from germline, CDR1 is SGDLS and CDR2 is YYNGEE. The CDR3 here is CASSELAANTGELFF. CDR3 DNA sequence: TGTGCCAGCAGCGAACTAGCGGCGAACACCGGGGAGCTGTTTTTT.

The chain carries TRBV5-1 and TRBJ2-1; D perhaps matches TRBD2 (5 bases). Trimming pared 0 bases from V and 9 bases from J, leaving 16 bases between. The CDR3 is 15 residues long. Germline CDR1 and CDR2: SGHRS and YFSETQ. DNA for the CDR3: TGCGCCAGCAGCTTGGCTACCGGGGTTGGGCGTGAGCAGTTCTTC. Its translation: CASSLATGVGREQFF. Full variable domain (missing parts from reference TRBV5-1 and TRBJ2-1): KAGVTQTPRYLIKTRGQQVTLSCSPISGHRSVSWYQQTPGQGLQFLFEYFSETQRNKGNFPGRFSGRQFSNSRSEMNVSTLELGDSALYLCASSLATGVGREQFFGPGTRLTVL.